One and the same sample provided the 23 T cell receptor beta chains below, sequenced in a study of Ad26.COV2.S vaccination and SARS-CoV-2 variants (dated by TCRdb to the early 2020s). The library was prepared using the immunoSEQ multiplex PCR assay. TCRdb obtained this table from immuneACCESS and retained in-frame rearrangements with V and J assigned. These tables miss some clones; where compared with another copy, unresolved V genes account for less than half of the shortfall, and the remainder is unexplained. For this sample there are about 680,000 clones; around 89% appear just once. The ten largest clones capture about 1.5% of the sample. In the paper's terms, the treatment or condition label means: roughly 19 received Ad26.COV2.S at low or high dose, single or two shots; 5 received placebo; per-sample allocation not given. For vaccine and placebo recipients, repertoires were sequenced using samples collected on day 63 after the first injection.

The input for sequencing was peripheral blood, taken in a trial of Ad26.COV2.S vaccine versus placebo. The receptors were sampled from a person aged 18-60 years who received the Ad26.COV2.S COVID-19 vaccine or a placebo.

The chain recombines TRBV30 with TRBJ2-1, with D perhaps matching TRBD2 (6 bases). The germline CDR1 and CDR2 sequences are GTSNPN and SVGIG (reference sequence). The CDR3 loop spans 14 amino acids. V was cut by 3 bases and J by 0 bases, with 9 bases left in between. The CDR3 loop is CAWRASASYNEQFF. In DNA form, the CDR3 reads TGTGCCTGGAGAGCTAGCGCCTCCTACAATGAGCAGTTCTTC.

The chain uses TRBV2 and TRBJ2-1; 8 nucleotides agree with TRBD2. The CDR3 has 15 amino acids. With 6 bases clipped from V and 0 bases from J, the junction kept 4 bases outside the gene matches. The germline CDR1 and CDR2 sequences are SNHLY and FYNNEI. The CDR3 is CASSPGGSSYNEQFF. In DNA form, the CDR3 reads TGTGCCAGCAGCCCGGGGGGGAGCTCCTACAATGAGCAGTTCTTC.

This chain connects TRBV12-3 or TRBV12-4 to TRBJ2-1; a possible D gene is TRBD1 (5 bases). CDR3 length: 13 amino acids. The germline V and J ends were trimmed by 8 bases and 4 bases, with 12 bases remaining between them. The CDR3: CASSGLRYNEQFF. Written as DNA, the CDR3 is TGTGCCAGCTCAGGGTTGAGGTACAATGAGCAGTTCTTC.

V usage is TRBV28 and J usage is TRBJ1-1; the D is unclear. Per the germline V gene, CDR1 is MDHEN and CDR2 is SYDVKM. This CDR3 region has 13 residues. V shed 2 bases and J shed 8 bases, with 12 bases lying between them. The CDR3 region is CASSLPTQWEAFF. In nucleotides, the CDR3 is TGTGCCAGCAGTTTACCCACACAGTGGGAAGCTTTCTTT.

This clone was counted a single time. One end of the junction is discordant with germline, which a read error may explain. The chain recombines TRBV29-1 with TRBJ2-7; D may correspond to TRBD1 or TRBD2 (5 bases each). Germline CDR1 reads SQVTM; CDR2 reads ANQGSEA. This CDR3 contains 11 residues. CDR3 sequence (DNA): TGCAGCGTGGGGGATTCCTCCGAGCAGTACTTC. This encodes CSVGDSSEQYF.

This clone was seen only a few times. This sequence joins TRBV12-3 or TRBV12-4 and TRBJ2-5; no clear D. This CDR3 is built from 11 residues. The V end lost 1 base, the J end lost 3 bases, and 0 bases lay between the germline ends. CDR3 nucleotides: TGTGCCAGCAGTTTAGAAGAGACCCAGTACTTC. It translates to CASSLEETQYF.

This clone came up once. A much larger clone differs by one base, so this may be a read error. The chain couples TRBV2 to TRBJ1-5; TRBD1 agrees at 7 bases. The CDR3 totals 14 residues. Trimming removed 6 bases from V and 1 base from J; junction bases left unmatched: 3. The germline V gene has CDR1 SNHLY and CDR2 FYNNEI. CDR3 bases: TGTGCCAGCAGCACACAGGGGAGCAATCAGCCCCAGCATTTT. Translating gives CASSTQGSNQPQHF.

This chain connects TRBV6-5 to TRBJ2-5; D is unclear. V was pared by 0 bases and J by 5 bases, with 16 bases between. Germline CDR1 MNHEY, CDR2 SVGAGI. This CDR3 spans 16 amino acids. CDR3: CASSYSILSGGETQYF. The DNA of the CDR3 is TGTGCCAGCAGTTACTCGATTTTGTCGGGTGGCGAGACCCAGTACTTC.

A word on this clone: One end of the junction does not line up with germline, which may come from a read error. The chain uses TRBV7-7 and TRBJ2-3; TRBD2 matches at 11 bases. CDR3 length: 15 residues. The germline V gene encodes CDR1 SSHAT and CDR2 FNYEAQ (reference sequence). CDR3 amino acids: CASSQGTSGSDTQYF. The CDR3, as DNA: TGTGCTAGCAGCCAAGGGACTAGCGGATCAGATACGCAGTATTTT.

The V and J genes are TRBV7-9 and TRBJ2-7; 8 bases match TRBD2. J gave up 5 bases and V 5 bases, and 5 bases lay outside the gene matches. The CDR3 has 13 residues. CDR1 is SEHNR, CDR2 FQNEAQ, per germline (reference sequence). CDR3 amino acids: CASSPLAGDEQYF. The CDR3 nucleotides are TGTGCCAGCAGCCCTCTAGCGGGCGACGAGCAGTACTTC.

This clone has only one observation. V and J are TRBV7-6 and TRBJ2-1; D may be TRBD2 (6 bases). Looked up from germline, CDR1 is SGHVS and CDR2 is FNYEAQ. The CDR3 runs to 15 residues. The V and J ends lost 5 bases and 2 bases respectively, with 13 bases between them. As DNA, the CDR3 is TGTGCCAGCAGCCTGAACGCGGGACCCTACAATGAGCAGTTCTTC. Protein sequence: CASSLNAGPYNEQFF. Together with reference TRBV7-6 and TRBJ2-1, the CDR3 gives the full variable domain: GAGVSQSPRYKVTKRGQDVALRCDPISGHVSLYWYRQALGQGPEFLTYFNYEAQQDKSGLPNDRFSAERPEGSISTLTIQRTEQRDSAMYRCASSLNAGPYNEQFFGPGTRLTVL.

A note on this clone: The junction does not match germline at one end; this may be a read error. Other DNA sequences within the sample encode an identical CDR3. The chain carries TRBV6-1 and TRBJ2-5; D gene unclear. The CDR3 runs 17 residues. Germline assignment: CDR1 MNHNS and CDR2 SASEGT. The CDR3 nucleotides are TGTGCCAGCAGTGGGCCGATAGGCAGGAAGGGTGAAGAGACCCAATACTTC. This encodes CASSGPIGRKGEETQYF.

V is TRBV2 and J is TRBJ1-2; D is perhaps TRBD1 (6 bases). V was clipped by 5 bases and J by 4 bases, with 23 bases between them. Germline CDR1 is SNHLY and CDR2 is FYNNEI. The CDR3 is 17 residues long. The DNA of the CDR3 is TGTGCCAGCAGTATATTCGACCTCGGCAGGGGACCCTATGGCTACACCTTC. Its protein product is CASSIFDLGRGPYGYTF. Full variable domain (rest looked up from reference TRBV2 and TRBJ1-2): EPEVTQTPSHQVTQMGQEVILRCVPISNHLYFYWYRQILGQKVEFLVSFYNNEISEKSEIFDDQFSVERPDGSNFTLKIRSTKLEDSAMYFCASSIFDLGRGPYGYTFGSGTRLTVV.

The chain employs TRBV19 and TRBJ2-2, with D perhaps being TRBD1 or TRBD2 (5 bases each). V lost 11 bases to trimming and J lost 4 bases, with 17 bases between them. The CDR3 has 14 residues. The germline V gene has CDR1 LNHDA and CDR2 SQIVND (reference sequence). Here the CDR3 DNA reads TGTGCCGGAACAGGCGAGAGGGCCACCGGGGAGCTGTTTTTT. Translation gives CAGTGERATGELFF.

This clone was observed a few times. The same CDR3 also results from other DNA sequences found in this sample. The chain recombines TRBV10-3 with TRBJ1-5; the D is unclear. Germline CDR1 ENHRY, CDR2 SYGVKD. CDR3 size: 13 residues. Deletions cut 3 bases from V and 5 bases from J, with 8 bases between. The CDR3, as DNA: TGTGCCATCAGTGACGGGCCGGATCAGCCCCAGCATTTT. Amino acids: CAISDGPDQPQHF.

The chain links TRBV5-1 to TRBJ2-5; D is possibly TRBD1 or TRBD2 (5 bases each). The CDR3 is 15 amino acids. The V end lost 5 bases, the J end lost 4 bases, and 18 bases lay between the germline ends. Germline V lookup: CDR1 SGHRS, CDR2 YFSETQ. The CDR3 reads CASSFDAGTVETQYF. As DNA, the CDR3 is TGCGCCAGCAGTTTTGACGCCGGGACGGTAGAGACCCAGTACTTC.

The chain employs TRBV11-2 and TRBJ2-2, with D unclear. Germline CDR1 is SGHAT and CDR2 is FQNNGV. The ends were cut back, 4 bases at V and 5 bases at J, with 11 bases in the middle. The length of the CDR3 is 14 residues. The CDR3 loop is CASSSRFLTGELFF. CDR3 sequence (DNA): TGTGCCAGCAGCTCTCGATTTCTAACCGGGGAGCTGTTTTTT.

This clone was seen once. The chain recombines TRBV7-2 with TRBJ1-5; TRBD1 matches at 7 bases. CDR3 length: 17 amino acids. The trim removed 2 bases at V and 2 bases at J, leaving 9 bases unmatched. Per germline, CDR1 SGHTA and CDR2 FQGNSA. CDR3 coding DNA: TGTGCCAGCAGCTTATGGGCGACAGGGACGGGCAATCAGCCCCAGCATTTT. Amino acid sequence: CASSLWATGTGNQPQHF.

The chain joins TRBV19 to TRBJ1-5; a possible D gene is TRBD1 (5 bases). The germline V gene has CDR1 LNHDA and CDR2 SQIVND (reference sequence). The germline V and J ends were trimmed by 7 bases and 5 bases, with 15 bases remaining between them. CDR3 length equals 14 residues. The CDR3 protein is CASKAGASYQPQHF. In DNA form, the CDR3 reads TGTGCCAGTAAAGCTGGGGCGAGTTATCAGCCCCAGCATTTT.

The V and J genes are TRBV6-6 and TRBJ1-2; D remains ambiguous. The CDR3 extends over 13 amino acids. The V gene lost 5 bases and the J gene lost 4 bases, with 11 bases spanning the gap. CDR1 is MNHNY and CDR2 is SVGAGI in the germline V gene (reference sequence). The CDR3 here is CASSRDPLYGYTF. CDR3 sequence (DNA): TGTGCCAGCAGTCGGGATCCCCTCTATGGCTACACCTTC.

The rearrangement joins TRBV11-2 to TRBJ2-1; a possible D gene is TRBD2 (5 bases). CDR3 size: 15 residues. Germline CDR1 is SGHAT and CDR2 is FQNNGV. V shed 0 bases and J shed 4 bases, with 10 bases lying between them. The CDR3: CASSLEGSRYNEQFF. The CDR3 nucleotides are TGTGCCAGCAGCTTAGAAGGGAGTCGGTACAATGAGCAGTTCTTC.

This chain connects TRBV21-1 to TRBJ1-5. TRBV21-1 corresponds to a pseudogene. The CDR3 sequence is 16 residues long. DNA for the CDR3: TGTGCCAGCAGCAATTTGGGGGGAGTTTGCAATCAGCCCCAGCATTTT. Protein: CASSNLGGVCNQPQHF.

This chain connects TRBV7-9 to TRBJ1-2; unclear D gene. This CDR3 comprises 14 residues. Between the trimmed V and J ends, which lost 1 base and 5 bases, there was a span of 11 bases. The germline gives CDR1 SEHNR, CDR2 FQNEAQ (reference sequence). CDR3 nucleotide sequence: TGTGCCAGCAGCTTAGGAGAGTTTAGGTATGGCTACACCTTC. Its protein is CASSLGEFRYGYTF.